The 23 T cell receptor beta chains below were found in one sample sequenced in a study of blood T cell repertoires in COVID-19. Here immunoSEQ multiplex PCR was the method, and the copy in TCRdb shows in-frame clones only, minus some. Among about 93,000 clones, under 90% were seen once, and the ten largest hold about 1.6%. The specimen sequenced was peripheral blood. The receptors shown here come from a human donor with active COVID-19. The donor label of this sample is uncertain.

The chain links TRBV19 to TRBJ2-2; TRBD1 agrees at 8 bases. V lost 4 bases, J lost 3 bases, and 4 bases stayed unmatched. CDR3 size: 15 residues. CDR1 LNHDA and CDR2 SQIVND come from the germline V gene (reference sequence). The CDR3 DNA reads TGTGCCAGTAGTAATGTGGGACAGGACACCGGGGAGCTGTTTTTT. This sequence encodes CASSNVGQDTGELFF.

This clone has more than one count but fewer than ten. The V call is TRBV4-3, the J call TRBJ2-4, with D maybe TRBD2 (5 bases). The germline gives CDR1 LGHNA, CDR2 YSLEER. V shed 1 base and J shed 4 bases, with 8 bases lying between them. The CDR3 consists of 14 residues. The CDR3 DNA follows: TGCGCCAGCAGCCAAGGGACGGGGAAAAACATTCAGTACTTC. This translates into CASSQGTGKNIQYF.

The rearrangement uses TRBV28 and TRBJ2-7, with TRBD2 matching over 7 bases. Germline V gene data show CDR1 as MDHEN and CDR2 as SYDVKM. After removal of 3 bases from V and 0 bases from J, the junction contained 5 bases not matched to a gene. The CDR3 loop spans 15 amino acids. The CDR3 loop is CASSLSGKVSYEQYF. The CDR3 DNA is TGTGCCAGCAGTTTGAGCGGGAAGGTCTCCTACGAGCAGTACTTC.

This chain connects TRBV28 to TRBJ2-5, with D tentatively TRBD1 (6 bases). Trimming stripped 5 bases from V and 5 bases from J, with 15 bases between. Germline-derived CDR1 and CDR2 are MDHEN and SYDVKM. CDR3 length: 14 amino acids. The CDR3 DNA sequence: TGTGCCAGCAGTCTACAGGGCGCTGGGGAGACCCAGTACTTC. Amino acid sequence: CASSLQGAGETQYF.

This clone appeared a single time. The V and J genes are TRBV10-2 and TRBJ1-3; maybe TRBD1 (5 bases). The CDR3 consists of 15 residues. Trimming pared 2 bases from V and 1 base from J, leaving 9 bases between. Germline CDR1 and CDR2: WSHSY and SAAADI. CDR3 coding DNA: TGCGCCAGCAGTGAGCTGACAGCATCTGGAAACACCATATATTTT. Translation gives CASSELTASGNTIYF.

This clone occurred once. This chain joins TRBV6-5 and TRBJ2-5; 11 bases agree with TRBD2. V trimming: 4 bases; J trimming: 4 bases; junction bases outside the gene matches: 2. The CDR3 runs to 14 residues. Germline V lookup: CDR1 MNHEY, CDR2 SVGAGI. The CDR3 is CASSLLAGAETQYF. CDR3 sequence (DNA): TGTGCCAGCAGTTTACTAGCGGGGGCAGAGACCCAGTACTTC.

The chain is built from TRBV29-1 and TRBJ2-5, with D perhaps TRBD2 (6 bases). The germline gives CDR1 SQVTM, CDR2 ANQGSEA. CDR3 length: 13 residues. V lost 4 bases and J lost 1, with 10 bases in between. Written as DNA, the CDR3 is TGCAGCGTTGCCTTTAGCGGCCAAGAGACCCAGTACTTC. It translates to CSVAFSGQETQYF.

V and J are TRBV7-9 and TRBJ2-5, with 7 bases identical to TRBD1. CDR3 length equals 16 residues. The J segment lost 3 bases and the V segment lost 1 base, leaving 8 bases of the junction unmatched. The V gene's germline CDR1 is SEHNR and CDR2 FQNEAQ (reference sequence). This CDR3 is CASSLGPDREKETQYF. DNA for the CDR3: TGTGCCAGCAGCTTAGGTCCTGACAGGGAGAAAGAGACCCAGTACTTC.

The chain uses TRBV30 and TRBJ1-5, with D maybe TRBD1 (6 bases). V was clipped by 4 bases and J by 3 bases, with 10 bases between them. Germline loops: CDR1 GTSNPN, CDR2 SVGIG (reference sequence). This CDR3 spans 13 amino acids. CDR3 bases: TGTGCCTGGACGGCAGGGGACAATCAGCCCCAGCATTTT. This sequence encodes CAWTAGDNQPQHF.

The V gene is TRBV28, the J gene TRBJ1-1; maybe TRBD1 (6 bases). Trimming removed 8 bases at V and 4 bases at J, with 17 bases between. Germline-derived CDR1 and CDR2 are MDHEN and SYDVKM. The CDR3 runs 14 residues. For the CDR3, the DNA is TGTGCCAGCCGACAGGAGGCTTTCGCCACTGAAGCTTTCTTT. Translating gives CASRQEAFATEAFF.

This sequence joins TRBV5-1 and TRBJ1-5, with D possibly matching TRBD1 (6 bases). The CDR3 loop spans 15 amino acids. Germline V gene sequence: CDR1 SGHRS, CDR2 YFSETQ. Trimming cost V 0 bases and J 4 bases, with 11 bases left between them. CDR3 loop: CASSLAGDKNQPQHF. For the CDR3, the DNA is TGCGCCAGCAGCTTGGCAGGGGATAAGAATCAGCCCCAGCATTTT.

This clone was picked up a small number of times. The chain links TRBV18 to TRBJ1-1; TRBD1 might be the D (5 bases). CDR1 is KGHSH, CDR2 LQKENI, per germline. The CDR3 totals 13 residues. V was clipped by 6 bases and J by 5 bases, with 13 bases between them. Here the CDR3 reads CASSRSGETEAFF. The CDR3 DNA reads TGTGCCAGCTCGAGGTCGGGGGAAACTGAAGCTTTCTTT.

This sequence joins TRBV7-2 and TRBJ1-1; TRBD1 aligns across 9 bases. The CDR3 runs to 13 residues. Germline CDR1 is SGHTA and CDR2 is FQGNSA. Losses at the gene ends were 1 base for V and 14 bases for J; bases not matched to a gene: 8. CDR3 in DNA: TGTGCCAGCAGCTTAGGGTACGGGACAGGGCTGTTCTTT. Encoded protein: CASSLGYGTGLFF.

J is TRBJ2-7 and V is TRBV5-1; no reliable D call. The CDR3 is made up of 14 amino acids. Germline V lookup: CDR1 SGHRS, CDR2 YFSETQ. Deletions cut 1 base from V and 2 bases from J, with 10 bases between. As DNA, the CDR3 is TGCGCCAGCAGCTTGATAGTCTCGCCCTACGAGCAGTACTTC. This translates into CASSLIVSPYEQYF.

This clone was detected only once. The chain couples TRBV28 to TRBJ1-5; D unresolved. The CDR3 extends over 15 amino acids. From germline, CDR1 is MDHEN and CDR2 SYDVKM. The germline V and J ends were trimmed by 7 bases and 8 bases, with 21 bases remaining between them. CDR3 amino acids: CASILNGGGFEPQHF. CDR3 DNA: TGTGCCAGCATTCTTAATGGAGGAGGTTTTGAGCCCCAGCATTTT.

V usage is TRBV2 and J usage is TRBJ1-5, with 10 bases aligning to TRBD1. Trimming at V came to 7 bases and at J to 0 bases, leaving 3 bases not matched to a gene. Germline-derived CDR1 and CDR2 are SNHLY and FYNNEI. The CDR3 spans 15 residues. The DNA of the CDR3 is TGTGCCAGCAAAGACAGGGGGCTTAGCAATCAGCCCCAGCATTTT. Amino acids: CASKDRGLSNQPQHF.

The genes are TRBV2 and TRBJ1-4; 8 nucleotides align to TRBD1. Per the germline V gene, CDR1 is SNHLY and CDR2 is FYNNEI. CDR3 length: 15 residues. V lost 6 bases and J lost 8; bases outside the gene matches: 11. CDR3 DNA: TGTGCCAGCAGCGATAGGACAGGGTTCTCGGAAAAACTGTTTTTT. Translating gives CASSDRTGFSEKLFF.

The rearrangement joins TRBV6-2 or TRBV6-3 to TRBJ1-5; tentatively, D is TRBD1 (6 bases). Trimming removed 2 bases from V and 1 base from J, with 9 bases in between. Germline CDR1 and CDR2: MNHEY and SVGEGT. The CDR3 contains 15 residues. The CDR3 here is CASSYGQPSNQPQHF. In DNA form, the CDR3 reads TGTGCCAGCAGTTACGGACAGCCCAGCAATCAGCCCCAGCATTTT.

The chain has TRBV5-6 and TRBJ2-1; no firm D call. The CDR3 has 16 amino acids. Germline V gene sequence: CDR1 SGHDT, CDR2 YYEEEE. V lost 0 bases, J lost 4 bases, and 14 bases lay in between. The CDR3, as DNA: TGTGCCAGCAGCTTGGGCCAGAGGTCCTTGTACAATGAGCAGTTCTTC. Protein product: CASSLGQRSLYNEQFF.

V usage is TRBV7-9 and J usage is TRBJ2-1; the D is unclear. CDR3 size: 13 residues. Germline V gives CDR1 SEHNR, CDR2 FQNEAQ (reference sequence). Deletions cut 1 base from V and 7 bases from J, with 8 bases between. The CDR3 spells CASSLGPGNEQFF. Here the CDR3 DNA reads TGTGCCAGCAGCTTAGGGCCAGGTAATGAGCAGTTCTTC.

The chain combines TRBV2 with TRBJ2-1, with D tentatively TRBD1 (6 bases). Between the trimmed V and J ends, which lost 3 bases and 5 bases, there was a span of 14 bases. Germline CDR1 SNHLY, CDR2 FYNNEI. CDR3 length equals 15 residues. CDR3 region: CASSDQGTVDNEQFF. CDR3 sequence (DNA): TGTGCCAGCAGTGATCAGGGGACGGTAGACAATGAGCAGTTCTTC.

This chain links TRBV9 with TRBJ1-6; D unclear. CDR3 length equals 13 residues. Trimming removed 3 bases at V and 8 bases at J, with 9 bases between. Per germline, CDR1 SGDLS and CDR2 YYNGEE. In nucleotides, the CDR3 is TGTGCCAGCAGCGCAGTACCGCATTCACCCCTCCACTTT. Protein sequence: CASSAVPHSPLHF.

The V call is TRBV4-3, the J call TRBJ2-2; D may be TRBD2 (6 bases). Germline V gene data show CDR1 as LGHNA and CDR2 as YSLEER. V dropped 4 bases and J dropped 0 bases, with 6 bases sitting between them. The CDR3 sequence is 14 residues long. In DNA form, the CDR3 reads TGCGCCAGCAGCCCGGGGGCGAACACCGGGGAGCTGTTTTTT. This translates into CASSPGANTGELFF.